Listed here are 7 T cell receptor beta chains from one sample, sequenced in a study of T cells in Graves' hyperthyroidism and ophthalmopathy. Using RNA transcripts as the source, TCR beta CDR3 regions were amplified. First-round RT-PCR targeting the TCR CDR3 was performed with the HTBI primer set. MiXCR was run by TCRdb on the multiplex PCR reads, yielding one entry per CDR3 protein. The profile covers fewer than 450,000 distinct CDR3 sequences, with 15% to 20% appearing a single time and around 35% taken by the ten largest. Sequencing was performed on blood. All receptors derive from a woman aged 25-40 years with Graves' hyperthyroidism that later progressed to Graves' ophthalmopathy.

V usage is TRBV4-1 and J usage is TRBJ2-5; no definite D call. The CDR3 is 13 residues long. Trimming left V 5 bases short and J 2 bases short, with 9 bases between. Germline CDR1 is MGHRA and CDR2 is YSYEKL. The CDR3 bases are TGCGCCAGCAGCTTTATAAGGCAAGAGACCCAGTACTTC. Encoded protein: CASSFIRQETQYF.

This chain joins TRBV11-2 and TRBJ2-7; the D is unclear. Trimming removed 2 bases at V and 9 bases at J, with 20 bases between. The CDR3 is 15 residues long. The germline gives CDR1 SGHAT, CDR2 FQNNGV. The CDR3 DNA sequence: TGTGCCAGCAGCTTAACATCCCCCGGGCGAGTGTGGCAGTACTTC. Translating it yields CASSLTSPGRVWQYF.

This clonotype showed up many times. The V call is TRBV27, the J call TRBJ2-7, with D perhaps being TRBD1 or TRBD2 (7 bases each). Germline lookup yields CDR1 MNHEY and CDR2 SMNVEV (reference sequence). This CDR3 is 16 amino acids long. The V end was cut by 3 bases, the J end by 3 bases, with 18 bases between. The CDR3: CASSLTGFPGGYEQYF. The CDR3 DNA is TGTGCCAGCAGTTTGACAGGGTTCCCGGGAGGCTACGAGCAGTACTTC.

This chain uses TRBV18 with TRBJ1-1; D remains ambiguous. V shed 1 base and J shed 1 base, with 7 bases lying between them. Germline loops: CDR1 KGHSH, CDR2 LQKENI. This CDR3 has 14 residues. CDR3 protein: CASSPRAANTEAFF. CDR3 coding DNA: TGTGCCAGCTCACCACGGGCAGCGAACACTGAAGCTTTCTTT.

This clonotype occurred a few times. The chain carries TRBV20-1 and TRBJ2-5, with D possibly being TRBD2 (6 bases). V shed 4 bases and J shed 5 bases, with 20 bases lying between them. The CDR3 extends over 15 amino acids. CDR1 is DFQATT and CDR2 is SNEGSKA in the germline V gene (reference sequence). The CDR3 loop reads CSAKDGWRVGETQYF. CDR3 DNA: TGCAGTGCTAAGGACGGTTGGAGGGTCGGGGAGACCCAGTACTTC.

This chain links TRBV7-9 with TRBJ2-2; 8 bases line up with TRBD2. CDR3 length: 15 amino acids. Germline CDR1 reads SEHNR; CDR2 reads FQNEAQ (reference sequence). The junction had 2 bases not matched to a gene; V was cut back by 4 bases and J by 1 base. CDR3 coding DNA: TGTGCCAGCAGCTCGACTAGCGAGAACACCGGGGAGCTGTTTTTT. Amino acid sequence: CASSSTSENTGELFF.

This clonotype was counted many times. The V gene is TRBV2, the J gene TRBJ2-7; D might be TRBD2 (5 bases). The CDR3 totals 12 residues. Trimming cost V 11 bases and J 2 bases, with 13 bases left between them. Looked up from germline, CDR1 is SNHLY and CDR2 is FYNNEI. CDR3 bases: TGTGCCCAACGGGGTAACACCTACGAGCAGTACTTC. Translation gives CAQRGNTYEQYF. Full variable domain (outside the CDR3, taken from reference TRBV2 and TRBJ2-7): EPEVTQTPSHQVTQMGQEVILRCVPISNHLYFYWYRQILGQKVEFLVSFYNNEISEKSEIFDDQFSVERPDGSNFTLKIRSTKLEDSAMYFCAQRGNTYEQYFGPGTRLTVT.